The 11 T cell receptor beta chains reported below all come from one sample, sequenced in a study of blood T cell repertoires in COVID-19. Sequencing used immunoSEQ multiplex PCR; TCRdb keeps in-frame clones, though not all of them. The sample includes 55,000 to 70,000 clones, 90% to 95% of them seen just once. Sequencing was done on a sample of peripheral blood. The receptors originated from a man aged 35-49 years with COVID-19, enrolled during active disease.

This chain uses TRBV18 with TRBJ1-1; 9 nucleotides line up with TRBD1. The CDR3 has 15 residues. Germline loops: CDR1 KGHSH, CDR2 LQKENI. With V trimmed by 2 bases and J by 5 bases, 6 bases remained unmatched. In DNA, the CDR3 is TGTGCCAGCTCACCAGGAAGGACAGGGGAAACTGAAGCTTTCTTT. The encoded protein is CASSPGRTGETEAFF.

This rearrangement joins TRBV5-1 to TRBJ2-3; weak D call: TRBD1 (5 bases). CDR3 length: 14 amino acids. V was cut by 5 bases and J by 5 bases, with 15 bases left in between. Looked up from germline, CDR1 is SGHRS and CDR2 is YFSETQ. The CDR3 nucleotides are TGCGCCAGCAGATTAAGGAAGGGGCAAGATACGCAGTATTTT. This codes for CASRLRKGQDTQYF.

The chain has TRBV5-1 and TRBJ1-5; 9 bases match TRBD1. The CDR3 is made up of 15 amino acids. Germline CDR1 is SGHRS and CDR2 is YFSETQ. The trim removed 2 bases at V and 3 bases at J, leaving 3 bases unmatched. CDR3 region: CASSFGTGNNQPQHF. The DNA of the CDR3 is TGCGCCAGCAGCTTCGGGACAGGGAACAATCAGCCCCAGCATTTT.

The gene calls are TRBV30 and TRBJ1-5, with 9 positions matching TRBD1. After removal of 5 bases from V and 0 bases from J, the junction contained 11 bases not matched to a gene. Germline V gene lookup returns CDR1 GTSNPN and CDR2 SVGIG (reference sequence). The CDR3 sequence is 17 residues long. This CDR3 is CAWARGRTGDSNQPQHF. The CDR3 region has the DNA TGTGCCTGGGCTAGGGGGCGGACAGGGGATAGCAATCAGCCCCAGCATTTT.

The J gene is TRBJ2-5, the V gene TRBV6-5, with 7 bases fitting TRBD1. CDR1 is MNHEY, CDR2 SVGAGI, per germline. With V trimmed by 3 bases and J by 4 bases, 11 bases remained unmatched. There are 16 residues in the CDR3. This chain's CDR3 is CASSYQPPTGAETQYF. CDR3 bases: TGTGCCAGCAGTTATCAGCCACCAACAGGGGCAGAGACCCAGTACTTC.

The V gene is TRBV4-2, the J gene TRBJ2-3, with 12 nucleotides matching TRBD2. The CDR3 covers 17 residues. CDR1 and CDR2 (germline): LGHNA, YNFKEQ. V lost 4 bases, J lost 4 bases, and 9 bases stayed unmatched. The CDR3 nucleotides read TGTGCCAGCAGCCCGTTCCCCGGGACTAGCGGGTCAGATACGCAGTATTTT. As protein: CASSPFPGTSGSDTQYF.

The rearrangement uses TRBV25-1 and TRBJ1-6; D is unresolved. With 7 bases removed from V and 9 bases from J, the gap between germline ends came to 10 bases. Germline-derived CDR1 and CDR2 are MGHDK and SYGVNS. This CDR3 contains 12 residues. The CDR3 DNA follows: TGTGCCAGCACACCAGGTAGTTCACCCCTCCACTTT. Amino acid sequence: CASTPGSSPLHF.

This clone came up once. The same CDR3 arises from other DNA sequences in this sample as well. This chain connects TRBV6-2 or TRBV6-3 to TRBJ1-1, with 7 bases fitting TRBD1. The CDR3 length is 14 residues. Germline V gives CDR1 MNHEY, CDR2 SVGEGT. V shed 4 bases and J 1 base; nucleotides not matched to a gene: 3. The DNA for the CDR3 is TGTGCCAGCAGTTCACAGGGGACGAACACTGAAGCTTTCTTT. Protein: CASSSQGTNTEAFF.

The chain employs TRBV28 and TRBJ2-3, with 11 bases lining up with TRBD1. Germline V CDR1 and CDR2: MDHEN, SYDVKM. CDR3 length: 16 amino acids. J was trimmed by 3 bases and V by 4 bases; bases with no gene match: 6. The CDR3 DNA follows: TGTGCCAGCAGTTCAAGGACAGGGGGCTTGACAGATACGCAGTATTTT. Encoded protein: CASSSRTGGLTDTQYF. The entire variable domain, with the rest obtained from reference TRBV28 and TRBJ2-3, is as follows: DVKVTQSSRYLVKRTGEKVFLECVQDMDHENMFWYRQDPGLGLRLIYFSYDVKMKEKGDIPEGYSVSREKKERFSLILESASTNQTSMYLCASSSRTGGLTDTQYFGPGTRLTVL.

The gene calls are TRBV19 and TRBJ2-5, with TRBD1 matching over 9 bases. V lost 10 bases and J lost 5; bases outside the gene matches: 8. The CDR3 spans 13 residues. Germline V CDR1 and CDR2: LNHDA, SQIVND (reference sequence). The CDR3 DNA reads TGTGCCACCCGGGACAGGGTAGGTGAGACCCAGTACTTC. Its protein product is CATRDRVGETQYF.

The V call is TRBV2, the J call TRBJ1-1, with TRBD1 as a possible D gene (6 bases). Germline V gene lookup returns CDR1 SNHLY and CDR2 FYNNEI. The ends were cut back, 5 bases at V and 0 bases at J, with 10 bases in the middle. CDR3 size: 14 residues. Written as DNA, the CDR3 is TGTGCCAGCAGTCCGGGACATTTGAACACTGAAGCTTTCTTT. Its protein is CASSPGHLNTEAFF.